Given below is one T cell receptor beta chain in context. Its target is unknown. The source of the sample is a study of shared clonotypes between healthy human individuals. Study-wide findings and caveats: Larger estimated richness was generally seen in naive subsets than in memory subsets.

Looked up from germline, CDR1 is MNHEY and CDR2 is SVGAGI. There are 15 residues in the CDR3. Trimming removed 5 bases at V and 1 base at J, with 12 bases between. Using immunoSEQ multiplex PCR, the repertoire was profiled, and TCRdb retains in-frame clones only, with some absent. The sample contains about 1.1 million clones, about four fifths of which appear only once. This sequence joins TRBV6-5 and TRBJ2-1, with D uncertain. The source of this sequence is a man in his late teens or twenties in good health. Some clones in this sample may be carry-over from other donors' samples. Sequencing input: memory CD4+ T cells from PBMCs. Subset described: CD45RA-negative fraction. The CDR3 loop reads CASSPQTLSYNEQFF. The CDR3 nucleotides are TGTGCCAGCAGTCCTCAGACACTTTCCTACAATGAGCAGTTCTTC.